These 3 T cell receptor beta chains came from one sample sequenced in a study of blood T cell repertoires in COVID-19. The assay was immunoSEQ multiplex PCR, and TCRdb's table has in-frame clones only and misses some. The sample gives about 250,000 clones, 70% to 90% of which show up once; around 1.7% is in the top ten. The sample was PBMCs or T cells enriched from blood (not recorded which). These receptor sequences come from a man aged 35-49 years who had recovered from COVID-19.

V gene TRBV23-1 combines with J gene TRBJ2-1, with D tentatively TRBD2 (6 bases). TRBV23-1 falls under the ORF class, with uncertain function. The germline V and J ends were trimmed by 3 bases and 10 bases, with 16 bases remaining between them. CDR3 length equals 14 residues. The CDR3 is CASSQGLPRGEQFF. The CDR3 DNA reads as TGCGCCAGCAGTCAGGGACTGCCGAGGGGAGAGCAGTTCTTC.

This chain joins TRBV6-5 and TRBJ1-2; D is unresolved. V was pared by 6 bases and J by 8 bases, with 13 bases between. CDR1 is MNHEY and CDR2 is SVGAGI in the germline V gene. This CDR3 spans 12 amino acids. The CDR3 reads CASRARGRGYTF. The CDR3 DNA reads TGTGCCAGCAGGGCCCGAGGGCGAGGCTACACCTTC.

This clone was counted only a few times. CDR3 loop: CASSILSRAGEQYF. In DNA, the CDR3 is TGTGCCAGCAGTATCTTGTCTCGGGCGGGGGAGCAGTACTTC. This rearrangement joins TRBV28 to TRBJ2-7, with D maybe TRBD2 (6 bases). V was trimmed by 5 bases and J by 7 bases, leaving 18 bases between them. This CDR3 contains 14 residues. The germline gives CDR1 MDHEN, CDR2 SYDVKM. The full variable domain, with the rest looked up from reference TRBV28 and TRBJ2-7, is DVKVTQSSRYLVKRTGEKVFLECVQDMDHENMFWYRQDPGLGLRLIYFSYDVKMKEKGDIPEGYSVSREKKERFSLILESASTNQTSMYLCASSILSRAGEQYFGPGTRLTVT.